The present T cell receptor (beta chain) was sequenced within a study of cytomegalovirus exposure and HLA in healthy donors. This CDR3 is built from 11 residues. Germline CDR1 reads LNHDA; CDR2 reads SQIVND (reference sequence). V lost 7 bases to trimming and J lost 5 bases, with 8 bases between them. 13 Jbeta primers and 60 Vbeta primers were used for the PCR. Sequenced by immunoSEQ multiplex PCR; TCRdb stores in-frame clones only, minus some. The profile shows 150,000 to 200,000 clones, 75% to 85% of them singletons. J is TRBJ2-5 and V is TRBV19; D remains unclear. Sequencing was done on a sample of PBMCs. This clonotype was sampled from a woman aged 25 to 45 in good health and CMV-seronegative. The DNA for the CDR3 is TGTGCCAGTATGGGCTTGGAGACCCAGTACTTC. It is translated as CASMGLETQYF.